These 15 T cell receptor beta chains were sequenced from one sample in a study of blood T cell repertoires in COVID-19 (dated by TCRdb to 2019 to 2021). Libraries came from the immunoSEQ multiplex PCR assay. The immuneACCESS repertoire file appears here via TCRdb, limited to in-frame rearrangements. These files lack a portion of the clones; in checked studies, under half of the deficit traces to unresolved V genes, and the cause of the others is not known. The sample data list about 80,000 clones, and approximately 76% of these were observed just once. The top ten constitute roughly 15% of the sample. Sequencing input: peripheral blood. The receptors come from a man in his 70s with active or convalescent COVID-19.

The chain employs TRBV7-9 and TRBJ1-4, with D unclear. CDR1 SEHNR and CDR2 FQNEAQ come from the germline V gene (reference sequence). V lost 2 bases and J 6 bases, leaving 10 bases between the germline ends. The CDR3 has 14 amino acids. The CDR3 protein is CASSLTDGHEKLFF. The CDR3 DNA reads TGTGCCAGCAGCTTAACAGACGGCCATGAAAAACTGTTTTTT.

The chain joins TRBV10-3 to TRBJ2-1; 9 nucleotides match TRBD1. CDR3 length: 13 amino acids. Germline CDR1 reads ENHRY; CDR2 reads SYGVKD. Trimming removed 7 bases from V and 9 bases from J; junction bases left unmatched: 7. Here the CDR3 reads CAITDRGNSEQFF. The CDR3 DNA reads as TGTGCCATCACCGACAGGGGGAATAGTGAGCAGTTCTTC.

The rearrangement joins TRBV4-1 to TRBJ2-3, with D possibly being TRBD1 (5 bases). CDR3 length: 13 amino acids. Trimming left V 7 bases short and J 4 bases short, with 12 bases between. Germline V gives CDR1 MGHRA, CDR2 YSYEKL. The CDR3 bases are TGCGCCAGCACGGACATCTACTCAGATACGCAGTATTTT. Translated, it gives CASTDIYSDTQYF.

This chain uses TRBV6-5 with TRBJ1-5; the D gene is possibly TRBD1 (5 bases). The V and J ends lost 6 bases and 9 bases respectively, with 15 bases between them. The germline V gene encodes CDR1 MNHEY and CDR2 SVGAGI. The CDR3 is made up of 13 amino acids. In nucleotides, the CDR3 is TGTGCCAGCAGACAGGATACCTTTTCGCCCCAGCATTTT. Protein: CASRQDTFSPQHF.

This clone was seen just once. The chain couples TRBV2 to TRBJ1-2, with 8 bases matching TRBD1. There are 12 residues in the CDR3. Unmatched junction bases numbered 6, after V lost 4 bases and J lost 11 bases. The V gene's germline CDR1 is SNHLY and CDR2 FYNNEI. The CDR3 sequence is CASSATGGSYTF. Written as DNA, the CDR3 is TGTGCCAGCAGTGCTACAGGGGGAAGTTACACCTTC. Full variable domain (remainder filled in from reference TRBV2 and TRBJ1-2): EPEVTQTPSHQVTQMGQEVILRCVPISNHLYFYWYRQILGQKVEFLVSFYNNEISEKSEIFDDQFSVERPDGSNFTLKIRSTKLEDSAMYFCASSATGGSYTFGSGTRLTVV.

This clone occurred once. V is TRBV5-8 and J is TRBJ2-3, with unresolved D. The CDR3 is made up of 15 amino acids. Germline lookup yields CDR1 SGHTS and CDR2 YDEGEE. V gave up 0 bases and J gave up 7 bases, with 15 bases separating them. The CDR3 loop is CASSLAGEVLNTQYF. DNA of the CDR3: TGTGCCAGCAGCTTGGCCGGAGAGGTTCTGAATACGCAGTATTTT. Filled out from reference TRBV5-8 and TRBJ2-3, the complete variable domain reads EAGVTQSPTHLIKTRGQQATLRCSPISGHTSVYWYQQALGLGLQFLLWYDEGEERNRGNFPPRFSGRQFPNYSSELNVNALELEDSALYLCASSLAGEVLNTQYFGPGTRLTVL.

This clone has a handful of counts. The chain couples TRBV28 to TRBJ2-1, with D possibly TRBD1 on 5 matching bases. V lost 7 bases and J 2 bases, leaving 9 bases between the germline ends. The CDR3 is 13 amino acids. The germline V gene encodes CDR1 MDHEN and CDR2 SYDVKM. The CDR3 DNA reads TGTGCCAGCACCAGGGTCCCCTACAATGAGCAGTTCTTC. Amino acids: CASTRVPYNEQFF.

This clone was found a few times. The V call is TRBV6-6, the J call TRBJ1-2, with D hard to call. V shed 6 bases and J shed 4 bases, with 21 bases lying between them. This CDR3 spans 16 amino acids. CDR1 and CDR2 from the germline V gene are MNHNY and SVGAGI (reference sequence). The CDR3 loop reads CASREKGAGFFYGYTF. The CDR3, as DNA: TGTGCCAGCAGGGAGAAGGGAGCCGGGTTCTTCTATGGCTACACCTTC.

This clone was detected once. The chain uses TRBV3-1 (or the pseudogene TRBV3-2) and TRBJ2-2; TRBD2 matches at 12 bases. The CDR3 is 17 amino acids. Germline CDR1 is LGHDT and CDR2 is YNNKEL (reference sequence). Unmatched junction bases numbered 8, after V lost 4 bases and J lost 5 bases. CDR3 in amino acids: CASSRITGTSGTGELFF. The CDR3 DNA is TGTGCCAGCAGCCGGATTACCGGGACTAGCGGGACCGGGGAGCTGTTTTTT.

This chain connects TRBV6-5 to TRBJ2-1; TRBD2 matches at 8 bases. The ends lost 6 bases at V and 4 bases at J; junction bases unmatched: 8. Germline lookup yields CDR1 MNHEY and CDR2 SVGAGI. The CDR3 totals 15 residues. CDR3 sequence (DNA): TGTGCCAGCAGAGAGGAGTCGGGGGGGTACAATGAGCAGTTCTTC. Its translation is CASREESGGYNEQFF.

The chain links TRBV23-1 to TRBJ2-7; D may be TRBD2 (6 bases). TRBV23-1 is an ORF for which the function is uncertain. V shed 5 bases and J shed 7 bases, with 18 bases lying between them. This CDR3 spans 14 amino acids. The CDR3 reads CASSWLPPRGEQYF. The CDR3 coding sequence is TGCGCCAGCAGTTGGCTCCCGCCGCGGGGTGAGCAGTACTTC.

The J gene is TRBJ1-2, the V gene TRBV28; 9 bases fit TRBD1. In germline, CDR1 is MDHEN, CDR2 SYDVKM. Trimming took 3 bases from V and 8 from J; bases not matched to a gene: 7. The CDR3 is 14 amino acids. The CDR3 spells CASSFPGTGKGYTF. CDR3 DNA: TGTGCCAGCAGTTTTCCAGGGACAGGGAAAGGCTACACCTTC.

This clone was counted a single time. The chain links TRBV7-2 to TRBJ2-7; TRBD2 matches 8 bases. Germline loops: CDR1 SGHTA, CDR2 FQGNSA. The V gene end was trimmed by 1 base and the J gene end by 4 bases; junction bases not matched to a gene: 9. There are 16 residues in the CDR3. CDR3 region: CASSLVGNGGAYEQYF. The CDR3, as DNA: TGTGCCAGCAGCTTAGTTGGTAACGGGGGGGCTTACGAGCAGTACTTC. The entire variable domain, with the rest obtained from reference TRBV7-2 and TRBJ2-7, is as follows: GAGVSQSPSNKVTEKGKDVELRCDPISGHTALYWYRQSLGQGLEFLIYFQGNSAPDKSGLPSDRFSAERTGGSVSTLTIQRTQQEDSAVYLCASSLVGNGGAYEQYFGPGTRLTVT.

This clone was counted a few times. V is TRBV6-5 and J is TRBJ2-1; a possible D gene is TRBD2 (6 bases). Trimming left V 6 bases short and J 3 bases short, with 12 bases between. Per germline, CDR1 MNHEY and CDR2 SVGAGI. The CDR3 is 14 residues long. CDR3 coding DNA: TGTGCCAGCAGGACCATAGCGGACTACAATGAGCAGTTCTTC. Its translation is CASRTIADYNEQFF.

This clone was seen once. The chain uses TRBV28 and TRBJ1-2; 8 nucleotides agree with TRBD1. Germline lookup yields CDR1 MDHEN and CDR2 SYDVKM. The CDR3 has 12 residues. Unmatched junction bases numbered 10, after V lost 6 bases and J lost 13 bases. The CDR3 reads CASSLNRQGPTF. For the CDR3, the DNA is TGTGCCAGCAGCCTTAATCGACAGGGGCCCACCTTC.